The 15 T cell receptor beta chains below were found in one sample sequenced in a study of blood T cells in healthy people across ages (dated by TCRdb to about 2015). Library construction relied on 5' RACE. Sequenced on an Illumina HiSeq 2500. A second PCR of roughly 7 to 11 cycles was performed with a sample-barcoded 5' primer and a J-beta primer mix. TCRdb reran the public reads through fastp at Q25 and MiXCR, keeping productive beta chains. CDR3 protein sequences are deduplicated, and each keeps its most common genes and DNA. In this sample the table shows around 1,500,000 distinct CDR3 sequences, approximately 42% of which occur a single time. The ten most abundant clones make up 7% to 9% of the sample. Sample: blood. These receptors all come from a woman under 30 in good health.

The chain uses TRBV10-2 and TRBJ2-7; 7 positions match TRBD2. The CDR3 has 15 residues. With 3 bases clipped from V and 3 bases from J, the junction kept 8 bases outside the gene matches. Germline-derived CDR1 and CDR2 are WSHSY and SAAADI. The CDR3 is CASSDRGRDIYEQYF. The CDR3 DNA follows: TGCGCCAGCAGTGACAGAGGGAGGGATATCTACGAGCAGTACTTC.

This clonotype was picked up a small number of times. V gene TRBV6-5 combines with J gene TRBJ2-3; 7 positions agree with TRBD2. V dropped 6 bases and J dropped 0; count of bases not matched to a gene: 6. The V gene's germline CDR1 is MNHEY and CDR2 SVGAGI. There are 15 residues in the CDR3. The CDR3 nucleotides are TGTGCCAGCAGGACGAGCGGGGCGAGCACAGATACGCAGTATTTT. Protein product: CASRTSGASTDTQYF.

About this clonotype: An end of the junction does not agree with germline; a read error may underlie this. This chain connects TRBV28 to TRBJ1-1; D perhaps matches TRBD1 (5 bases). Per germline, CDR1 MDHEN and CDR2 SYDVKM. There are 15 residues in the CDR3. CDR3: CVSIEGRLLHTEAFF. The CDR3 nucleotides read TGTGTCAGCATCGAGGGGAGGCTACTCCACACTGAAGCTTTCTTT.

CDR3 nucleotide sequence: TGTGCCAGCAGCCAAGGGAGCGGAATTTCCTACAATGAGCAGTACTTC. It encodes CASSQGSGISYNEQYF. The chain employs TRBV3-1 and TRBJ2-1; D might be TRBD2 (5 bases). Judging by the DNA end, TRBJ2-7 fits better; the J call may be wrong. Germline loops: CDR1 LGHDT, CDR2 YNNKEL (reference sequence). CDR3 size: 16 residues.

This clonotype was recorded at least ten times. The chain is built from TRBV7-2 and TRBJ2-1, with 7 bases aligning to TRBD2. Germline V gene data show CDR1 as SGHTA and CDR2 as FQGNSA. This CDR3 spans 15 amino acids. Losses at the gene ends were 5 bases for V and 7 bases for J; bases not matched to a gene: 11. CDR3 in amino acids: CASSPRGGSVNEQFF. The CDR3 nucleotides are TGTGCCAGCAGCCCCCGCGGCGGGAGCGTTAATGAGCAGTTCTTC.

This clonotype was seen a handful of times. This chain joins TRBV6-1 and TRBJ1-6; D is undetermined. The CDR3 loop spans 16 amino acids. V gave up 7 bases and J gave up 0 bases, with 13 bases separating them. Germline loops: CDR1 MNHNS, CDR2 SASEGT. The CDR3 bases are TGTGCCAGCACCCGCGAAGGGAGCTCCTATAATTCACCCCTCCACTTT. Its translation is CASTREGSSYNSPLHF.

Turning to this clonotype: A single base separates this from a much larger clone, so it may be a read error. This chain links TRBV4-2 with TRBJ2-1; D is ambiguous. With 0 bases removed from V and 5 bases from J, the gap between germline ends came to 17 bases. Per germline, CDR1 LGHNA and CDR2 YNFKEQ. The CDR3 runs to 17 residues. The CDR3 DNA reads TGTGCCAGCAGCCAAGATCTATTTGCGGCGACGAACAATGAGCAGTTCTTC. It specifies CASSQDLFAATNNEQFF.

This clonotype showed up just once. A read error may produce the germline difference seen at one junction end. The chain joins TRBV12-3 or TRBV12-4 to TRBJ2-3; 8 nucleotides line up with TRBD1. The CDR3 spans 16 residues. CDR3 sequence (DNA): TGTGCCAGCAAGGAATTAAGACAGGGGAGGAAAGATGCGCAGTATTTT. This encodes CASKELRQGRKDAQYF.

Only a few counts were recorded for this clonotype. The chain is built from TRBV20-1 and TRBJ2-2; D remains unclear. Looked up from germline, CDR1 is DFQATT and CDR2 is SNEGSKA (reference sequence). Trimming left V 0 bases short and J 10 bases short, with 9 bases between. The CDR3 contains 12 residues. CDR3 DNA: TGCAGTGCTAGAGATCAGAAGACGGAGCTGTTTTTT. The encoded protein is CSARDQKTELFF.

This clonotype appeared a few times. The chain joins TRBV7-9 to TRBJ1-2; 8 bases agree with TRBD1. Germline V lookup: CDR1 SEHNR, CDR2 FQNEAQ (reference sequence). The CDR3 is 13 amino acids. The J segment lost 5 bases and the V segment lost 5 bases, leaving 4 bases of the junction unmatched. In DNA, the CDR3 is TGTGCCAGCAGCCATAGACAGGGGTATGGCTACACCTTC. It codes for CASSHRQGYGYTF. Together with reference TRBV7-9 and TRBJ1-2, the CDR3 gives the full variable domain: DTGVSQNPRHKITKRGQNVTFRCDPISEHNRLYWYRQTLGQGPEFLTYFQNEAQLEKSRLLSDRFSAERPKGSFSTLEIQRTEQGDSAMYLCASSHRQGYGYTFGSGTRLTVV.

The CDR3 sequence: CASSLATRGLRETQYF. The CDR3 coding sequence is TGTGCCAGCAGCTTAGCCACCAGGGGGCTGCGGGAGACCCAGTACTTC. J is TRBJ2-5 and V is TRBV7-9, with 8 nucleotides matching TRBD1. Germline assignment: CDR1 SEHNR and CDR2 FQNEAQ (reference sequence). After removal of 0 bases from V and 5 bases from J, the junction contained 8 bases not matched to a gene. The CDR3 sequence is 16 residues long.

The chain couples TRBV20-1 to TRBJ2-1; a weak D match, TRBD2 (6 bases). The CDR3 consists of 16 residues. CDR1 and CDR2 (germline): DFQATT, SNEGSKA (reference sequence). V lost 2 bases and J 3 bases, leaving 17 bases between the germline ends. The CDR3, as DNA: TGCAGTGCTAGATACCCGGGGGTAGCGGTCTACAATGAGCAGTTCTTC. Amino acid sequence: CSARYPGVAVYNEQFF.

This clonotype showed up just a few times. The chain recombines TRBV5-1 with TRBJ2-1; TRBD2 matches at 13 bases. CDR1 is SGHRS and CDR2 is YFSETQ in the germline V gene. With 7 bases clipped from V and 3 bases from J, the junction kept 7 bases outside the gene matches. The length of the CDR3 is 16 residues. CDR3 coding DNA: TGCGCCAGCCTCCCGACTAGCGGGGGGCTCTACAATGAGCAGTTCTTC. Encoded protein: CASLPTSGGLYNEQFF.

The gene calls are TRBV29-1 and TRBJ2-7, with D tentatively TRBD1 (5 bases). In germline, CDR1 is SQVTM, CDR2 ANQGSEA. The CDR3 sequence is 13 residues long. V lost 3 bases to trimming and J lost 2 bases, with 11 bases between them. The CDR3 coding sequence is TGCAGCGTTGAGACCCAGGGCCCCTACGAGCAGTACTTC. Residues: CSVETQGPYEQYF.

The genes are TRBV12-3 or TRBV12-4 and TRBJ2-5; D remains unclear. Trimming cost V 4 bases and J 11 bases, with 17 bases left between them. The CDR3 has 13 residues. CDR3 residues: CASSSGPKNIQYF. In DNA, the CDR3 is TGTGCCAGCAGTTCCGGTCCCAAAAATATTCAGTACTTC.